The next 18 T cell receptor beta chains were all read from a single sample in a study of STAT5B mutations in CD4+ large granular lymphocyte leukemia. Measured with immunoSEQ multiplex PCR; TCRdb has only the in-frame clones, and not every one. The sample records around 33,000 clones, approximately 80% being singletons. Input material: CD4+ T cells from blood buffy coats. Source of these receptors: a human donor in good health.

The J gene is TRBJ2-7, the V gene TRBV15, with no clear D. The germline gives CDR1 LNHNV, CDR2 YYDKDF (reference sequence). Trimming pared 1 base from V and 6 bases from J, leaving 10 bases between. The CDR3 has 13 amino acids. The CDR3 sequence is CATSRVGSREQYF. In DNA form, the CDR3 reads TGTGCCACCAGCAGAGTGGGGTCCCGCGAGCAGTACTTC.

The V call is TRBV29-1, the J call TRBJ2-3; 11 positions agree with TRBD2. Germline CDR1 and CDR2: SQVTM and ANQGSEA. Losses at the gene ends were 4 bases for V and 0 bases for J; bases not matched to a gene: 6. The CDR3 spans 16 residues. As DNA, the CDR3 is TGCAGCGTTGTGATAGCGGGAGGGCGGAGCACAGATACGCAGTATTTT. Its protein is CSVVIAGGRSTDTQYF.

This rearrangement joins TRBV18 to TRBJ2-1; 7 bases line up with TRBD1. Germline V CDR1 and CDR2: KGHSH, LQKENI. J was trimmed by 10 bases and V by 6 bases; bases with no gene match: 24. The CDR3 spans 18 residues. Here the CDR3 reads CASSLTSPDRVGAQEQFF. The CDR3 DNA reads TGTGCCAGCTCCTTAACCAGCCCAGACAGGGTGGGAGCCCAAGAGCAGTTCTTC.

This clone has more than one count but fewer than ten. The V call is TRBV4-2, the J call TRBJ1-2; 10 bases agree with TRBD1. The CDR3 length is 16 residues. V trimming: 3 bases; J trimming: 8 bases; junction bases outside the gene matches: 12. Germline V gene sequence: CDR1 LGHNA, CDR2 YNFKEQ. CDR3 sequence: CASSQTTGTGVRGYTF. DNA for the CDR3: TGTGCCAGCAGCCAGACAACAGGGACAGGGGTTAGAGGCTACACCTTC.

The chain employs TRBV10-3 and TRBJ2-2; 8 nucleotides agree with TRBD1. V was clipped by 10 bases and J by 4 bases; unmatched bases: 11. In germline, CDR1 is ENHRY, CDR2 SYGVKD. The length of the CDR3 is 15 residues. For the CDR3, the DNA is TGTGCCAGCTCACAAGCGACAGGGGTCACCGGGGAGCTGTTTTTT. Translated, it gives CASSQATGVTGELFF.

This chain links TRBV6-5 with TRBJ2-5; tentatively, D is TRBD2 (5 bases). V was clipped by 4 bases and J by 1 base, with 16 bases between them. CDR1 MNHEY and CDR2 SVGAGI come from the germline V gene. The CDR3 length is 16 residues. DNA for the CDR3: TGTGCCAGCAGTTCGAAAGGGCGGGCCGTCCAAGAGACCCAGTACTTC. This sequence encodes CASSSKGRAVQETQYF.

CDR3 nucleotides: TGTGCCATCCAGGGGGTCCTAGGCGGGACTGAAGCTTTCTTT. Its protein product is CAIQGVLGGTEAFF. This rearrangement joins TRBV10-3 to TRBJ1-1; 7 bases fit TRBD1. With V trimmed by 8 bases and J by 5 bases, 11 bases remained unmatched. Germline lookup yields CDR1 ENHRY and CDR2 SYGVKD. The CDR3 consists of 14 residues.

The CDR3 protein is CASSLGLGTEAFF. In nucleotides, the CDR3 is TGTGCCAGCAGTCTCGGCTTGGGAACTGAAGCTTTCTTT. The rearrangement joins TRBV7-3 to TRBJ1-1; D unclear. V lost 6 bases and J 5 bases, leaving 13 bases between the germline ends. This CDR3 is 13 amino acids long. Germline values: CDR1 SGHTA, CDR2 FQGTGA.

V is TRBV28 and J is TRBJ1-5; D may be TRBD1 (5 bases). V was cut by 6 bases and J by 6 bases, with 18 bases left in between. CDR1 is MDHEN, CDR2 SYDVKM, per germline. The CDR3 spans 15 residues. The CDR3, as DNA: TGTGCCAGCAGCTCCCCAACCCCCACAGGTCAGCCCCAGCATTTT. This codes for CASSSPTPTGQPQHF.

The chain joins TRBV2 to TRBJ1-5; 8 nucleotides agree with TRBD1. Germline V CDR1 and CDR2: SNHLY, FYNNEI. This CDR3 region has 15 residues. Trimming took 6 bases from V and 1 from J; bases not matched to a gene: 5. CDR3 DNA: TGTGCCAGCAGCCCGAACAGGGGGAGCAATCAGCCCCAGCATTTT. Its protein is CASSPNRGSNQPQHF.

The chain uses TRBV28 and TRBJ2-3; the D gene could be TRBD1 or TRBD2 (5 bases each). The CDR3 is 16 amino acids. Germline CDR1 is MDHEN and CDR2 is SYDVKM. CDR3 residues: CASSYAPSGATDTQYF. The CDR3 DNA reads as TGTGCTTCCAGCTACGCACCATCCGGGGCCACAGATACGCAGTATTTT.

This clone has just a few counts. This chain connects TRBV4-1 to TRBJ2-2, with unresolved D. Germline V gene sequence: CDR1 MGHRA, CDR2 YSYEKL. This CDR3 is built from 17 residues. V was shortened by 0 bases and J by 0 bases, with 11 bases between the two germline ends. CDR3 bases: TGCGCCAGCAGCCAAGATTTCGAACAGACGAACACCGGGGAGCTGTTTTTT. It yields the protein CASSQDFEQTNTGELFF.

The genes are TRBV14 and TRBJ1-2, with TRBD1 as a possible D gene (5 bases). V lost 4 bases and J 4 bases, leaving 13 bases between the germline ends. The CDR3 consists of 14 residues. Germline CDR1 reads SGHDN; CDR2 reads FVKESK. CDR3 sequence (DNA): TGTGCCAGCAGCCGTAGCGGGGGGATCTATGGCTACACCTTC. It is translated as CASSRSGGIYGYTF. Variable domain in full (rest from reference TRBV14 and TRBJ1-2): EAGVTQFPSHSVIEKGQTVTLRCDPISGHDNLYWYRRVMGKEIKFLLHFVKESKQDESGMPNNRFLAERTGGTYSTLKVQPAELEDSGVYFCASSRSGGIYGYTFGSGTRLTVV.

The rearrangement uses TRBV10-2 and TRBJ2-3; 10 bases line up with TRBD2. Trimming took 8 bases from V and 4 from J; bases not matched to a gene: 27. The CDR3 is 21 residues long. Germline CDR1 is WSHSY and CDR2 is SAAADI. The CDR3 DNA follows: TGCGCCAGCCGTAGGTTGGAGCGGGAGGGCCTTTGGATCGAAAATTCAGATACGCAGTATTTT. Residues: CASRRLEREGLWIENSDTQYF.

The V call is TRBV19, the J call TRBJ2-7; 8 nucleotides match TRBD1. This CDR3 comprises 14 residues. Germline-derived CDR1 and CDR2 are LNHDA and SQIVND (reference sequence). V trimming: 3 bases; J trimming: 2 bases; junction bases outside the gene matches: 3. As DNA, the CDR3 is TGTGCCAGTAGTATCGGGACAGGAACCTACGAGCAGTACTTC. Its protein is CASSIGTGTYEQYF.

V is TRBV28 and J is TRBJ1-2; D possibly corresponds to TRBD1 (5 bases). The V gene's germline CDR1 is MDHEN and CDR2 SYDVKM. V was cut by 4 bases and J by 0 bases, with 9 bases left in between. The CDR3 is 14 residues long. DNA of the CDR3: TGTGCCAGCAGTTCCCACAGGCCTAACTATGGCTACACCTTC. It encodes CASSSHRPNYGYTF.

CDR3 sequence reads: CASIMWASGRPDSYEQYF. The CDR3 DNA reads TGTGCCAGCATTATGTGGGCTAGCGGGAGGCCAGACTCCTACGAGCAGTACTTC. V gene TRBV11-3 combines with J gene TRBJ2-7; TRBD2 agrees at 11 bases. This CDR3 contains 18 residues. Germline loops: CDR1 SGHNT, CDR2 YENEEA. Losses at the gene ends were 7 bases for V and 0 bases for J; bases not matched to a gene: 14.

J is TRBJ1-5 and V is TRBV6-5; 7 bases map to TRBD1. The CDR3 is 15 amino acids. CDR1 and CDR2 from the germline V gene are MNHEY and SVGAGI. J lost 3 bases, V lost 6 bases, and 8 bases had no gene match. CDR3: CASRMTGNNNQPQHF. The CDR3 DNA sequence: TGTGCCAGCAGAATGACAGGGAATAACAATCAGCCCCAGCATTTT.